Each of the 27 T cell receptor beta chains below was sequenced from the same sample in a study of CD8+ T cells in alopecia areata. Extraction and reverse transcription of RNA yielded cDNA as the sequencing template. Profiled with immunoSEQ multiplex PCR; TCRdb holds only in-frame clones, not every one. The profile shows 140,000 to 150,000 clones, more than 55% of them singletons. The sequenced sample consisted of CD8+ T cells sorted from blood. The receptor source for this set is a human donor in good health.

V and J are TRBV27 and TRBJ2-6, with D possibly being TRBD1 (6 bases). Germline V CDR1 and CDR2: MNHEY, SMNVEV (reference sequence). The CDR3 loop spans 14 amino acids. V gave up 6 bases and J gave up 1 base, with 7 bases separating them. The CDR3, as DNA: TGTGCCAGCAGCACAGGGTCTGGGGCCAACGTCCTGACTTTC. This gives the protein CASSTGSGANVLTF. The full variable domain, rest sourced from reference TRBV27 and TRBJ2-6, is EAQVTQNPRYLITVTGKKLTVTCSQNMNHEYMSWYRQDPGLGLRQIYYSMNVEVTDKGDVPEGYKVSRKEKRNFPLILESPSPNQTSLYFCASSTGSGANVLTFGAGSRLTVL.

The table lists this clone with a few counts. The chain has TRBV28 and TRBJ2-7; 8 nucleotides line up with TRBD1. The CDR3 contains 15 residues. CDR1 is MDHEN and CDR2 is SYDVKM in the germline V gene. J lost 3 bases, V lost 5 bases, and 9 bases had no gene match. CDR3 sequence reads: CASSPTGTGYYEQYF. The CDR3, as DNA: TGTGCCAGCAGTCCGACCGGGACAGGCTACTACGAGCAGTACTTC.

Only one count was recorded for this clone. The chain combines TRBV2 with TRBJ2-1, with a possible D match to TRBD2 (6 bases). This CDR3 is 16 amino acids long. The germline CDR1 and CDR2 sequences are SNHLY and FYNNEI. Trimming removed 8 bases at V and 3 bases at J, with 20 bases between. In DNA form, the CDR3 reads TGTGCCAGCTATGCCGTGGGAGAAGCGGGCTACAATGAGCAGTTCTTC. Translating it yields CASYAVGEAGYNEQFF.

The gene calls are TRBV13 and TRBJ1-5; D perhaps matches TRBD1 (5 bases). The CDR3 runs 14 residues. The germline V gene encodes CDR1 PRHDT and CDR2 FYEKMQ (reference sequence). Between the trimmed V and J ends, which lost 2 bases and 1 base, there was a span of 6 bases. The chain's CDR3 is CASSLRQSNQPQHF. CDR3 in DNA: TGTGCCAGCAGCTTAAGACAGAGCAATCAGCCCCAGCATTTT.

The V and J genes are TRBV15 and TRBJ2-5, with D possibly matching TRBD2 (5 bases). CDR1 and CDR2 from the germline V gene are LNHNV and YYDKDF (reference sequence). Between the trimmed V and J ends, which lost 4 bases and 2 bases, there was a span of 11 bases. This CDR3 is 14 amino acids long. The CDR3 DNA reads TGTGCCACCAGCATACTACTAGGACAAGAGACCCAGTACTTC. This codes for CATSILLGQETQYF.

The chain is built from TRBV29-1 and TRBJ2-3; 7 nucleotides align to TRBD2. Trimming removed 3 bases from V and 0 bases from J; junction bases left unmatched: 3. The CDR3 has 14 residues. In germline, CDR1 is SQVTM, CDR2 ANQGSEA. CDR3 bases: TGCAGCGTTGACCTAGCGGTTAGCACAGATACGCAGTATTTT. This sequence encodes CSVDLAVSTDTQYF.

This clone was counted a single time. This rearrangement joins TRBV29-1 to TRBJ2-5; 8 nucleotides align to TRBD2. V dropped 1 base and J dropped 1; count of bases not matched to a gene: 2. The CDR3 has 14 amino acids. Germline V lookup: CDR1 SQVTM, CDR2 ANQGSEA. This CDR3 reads CSVEGLASQETQYF. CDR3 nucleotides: TGCAGCGTTGAAGGACTAGCGTCCCAAGAGACCCAGTACTTC.

The CDR3 bases are TGTGCCAGCAGCCCACCCAGACTAGCGTGGAATGAGCAGTTCTTC. Its translation is CASSPPRLAWNEQFF. V usage is TRBV14 and J usage is TRBJ2-1; 8 bases align to TRBD2. Germline CDR1 reads SGHDN; CDR2 reads FVKESK. The CDR3 is made up of 15 amino acids. After removal of 4 bases from V and 7 bases from J, the junction contained 9 bases not matched to a gene.

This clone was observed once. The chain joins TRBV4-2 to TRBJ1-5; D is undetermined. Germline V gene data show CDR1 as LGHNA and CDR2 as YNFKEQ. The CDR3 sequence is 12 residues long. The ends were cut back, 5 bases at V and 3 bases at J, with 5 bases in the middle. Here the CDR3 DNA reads TGTGCCAGCAGCGTAGACAATCAGCCCCAGCATTTT. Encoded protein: CASSVDNQPQHF.

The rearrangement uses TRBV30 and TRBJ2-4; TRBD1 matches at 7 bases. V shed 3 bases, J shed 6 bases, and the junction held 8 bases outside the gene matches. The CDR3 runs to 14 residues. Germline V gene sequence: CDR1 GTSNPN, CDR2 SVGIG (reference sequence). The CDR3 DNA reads TGTGCCTGGAGCGCACAGGGGTCCCTAAACATTCAGTACTTC. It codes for CAWSAQGSLNIQYF.

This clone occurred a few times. The CDR3: CASSLLFPGANVLTF. CDR3 DNA: TGTGCCAGCAGTCTACTCTTCCCTGGGGCCAACGTCCTGACTTTC. The J gene is TRBJ2-6, the V gene TRBV28; no clear D. V was pared by 5 bases and J by 2 bases, with 10 bases between. Germline lookup yields CDR1 MDHEN and CDR2 SYDVKM. The CDR3 sequence is 15 residues long.

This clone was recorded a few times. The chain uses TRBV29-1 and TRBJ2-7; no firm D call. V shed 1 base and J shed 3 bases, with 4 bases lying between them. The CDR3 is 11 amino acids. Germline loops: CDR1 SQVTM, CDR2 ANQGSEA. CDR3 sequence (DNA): TGCAGCGTTGAAGCGGGCTACGAGCAGTACTTC. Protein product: CSVEAGYEQYF.

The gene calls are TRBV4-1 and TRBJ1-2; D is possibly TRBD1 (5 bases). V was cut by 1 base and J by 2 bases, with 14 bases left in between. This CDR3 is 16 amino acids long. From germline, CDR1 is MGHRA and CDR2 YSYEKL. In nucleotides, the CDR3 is TGCGCCAGCAGCCAAGGACTCCGAGGGGACAACTATGGCTACACCTTC. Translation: CASSQGLRGDNYGYTF.

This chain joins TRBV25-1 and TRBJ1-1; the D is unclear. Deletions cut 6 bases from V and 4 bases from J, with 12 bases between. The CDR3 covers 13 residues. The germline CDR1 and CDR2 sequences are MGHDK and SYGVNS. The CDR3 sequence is CASRLGHGTEAFF. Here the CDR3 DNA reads TGTGCCAGCAGGCTGGGCCACGGCACTGAAGCTTTCTTT.

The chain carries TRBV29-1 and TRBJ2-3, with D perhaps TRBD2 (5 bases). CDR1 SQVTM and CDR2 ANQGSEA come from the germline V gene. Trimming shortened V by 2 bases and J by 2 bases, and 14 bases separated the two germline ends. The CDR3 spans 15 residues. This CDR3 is CSVELASRFTDTQYF. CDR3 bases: TGCAGCGTTGAATTGGCTAGCAGATTCACAGATACGCAGTATTTT.

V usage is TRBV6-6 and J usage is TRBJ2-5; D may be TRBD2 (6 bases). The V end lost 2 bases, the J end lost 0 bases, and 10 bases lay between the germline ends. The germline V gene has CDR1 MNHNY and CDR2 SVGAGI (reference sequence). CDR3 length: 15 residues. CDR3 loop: CASSYLRDYQETQYF. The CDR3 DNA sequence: TGTGCCAGCAGTTACCTCCGGGACTACCAAGAGACCCAGTACTTC.

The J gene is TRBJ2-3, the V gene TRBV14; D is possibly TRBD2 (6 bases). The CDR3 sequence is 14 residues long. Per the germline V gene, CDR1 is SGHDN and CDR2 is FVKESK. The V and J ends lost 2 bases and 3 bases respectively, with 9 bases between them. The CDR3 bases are TGTGCCAGCAGCCAAATCGGGACTACAGATACGCAGTATTTT. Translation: CASSQIGTTDTQYF.

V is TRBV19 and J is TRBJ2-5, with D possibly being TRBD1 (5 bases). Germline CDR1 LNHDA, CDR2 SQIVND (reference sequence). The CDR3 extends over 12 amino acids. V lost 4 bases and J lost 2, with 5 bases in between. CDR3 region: CASSTGQETQYF. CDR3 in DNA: TGTGCCAGTAGTACAGGGCAAGAGACCCAGTACTTC.

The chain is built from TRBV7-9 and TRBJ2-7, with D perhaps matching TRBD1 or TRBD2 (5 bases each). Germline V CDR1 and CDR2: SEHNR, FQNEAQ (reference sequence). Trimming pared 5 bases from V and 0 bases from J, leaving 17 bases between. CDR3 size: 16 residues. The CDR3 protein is CASSQGGHTYSYEQYF. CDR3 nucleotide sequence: TGTGCCAGCAGCCAAGGAGGACATACGTACTCCTACGAGCAGTACTTC.

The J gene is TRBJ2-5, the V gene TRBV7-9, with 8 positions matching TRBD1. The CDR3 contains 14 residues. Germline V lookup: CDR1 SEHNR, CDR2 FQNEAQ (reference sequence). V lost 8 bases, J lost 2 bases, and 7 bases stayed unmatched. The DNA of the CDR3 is TGTGCCAGCGGGGGGACAGGAGTACAAGAGACCCAGTACTTC. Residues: CASGGTGVQETQYF.

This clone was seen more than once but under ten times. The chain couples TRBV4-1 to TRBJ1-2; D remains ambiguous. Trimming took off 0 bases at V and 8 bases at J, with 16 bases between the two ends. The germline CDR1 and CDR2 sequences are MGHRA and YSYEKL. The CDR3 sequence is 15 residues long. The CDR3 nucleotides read TGCGCCAGCAGCCAAGAATTTAGGGTTCATCTAGGCTACACCTTC. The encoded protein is CASSQEFRVHLGYTF.

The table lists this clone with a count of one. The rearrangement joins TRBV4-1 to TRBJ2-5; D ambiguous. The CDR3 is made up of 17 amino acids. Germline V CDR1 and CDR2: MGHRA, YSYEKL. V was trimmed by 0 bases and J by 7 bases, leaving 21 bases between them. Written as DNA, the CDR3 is TGCGCCAGCAGCCAAGAGGACCCCCTGGGCGGATCTTGGACCCAGTACTTC. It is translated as CASSQEDPLGGSWTQYF.

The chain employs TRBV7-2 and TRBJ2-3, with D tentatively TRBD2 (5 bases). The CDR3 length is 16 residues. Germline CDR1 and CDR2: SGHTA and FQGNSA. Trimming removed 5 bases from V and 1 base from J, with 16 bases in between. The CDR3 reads CASSQLARRRTDTQYF. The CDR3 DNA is TGTGCCAGCAGCCAATTAGCGAGACGACGCACAGATACGCAGTATTTT.

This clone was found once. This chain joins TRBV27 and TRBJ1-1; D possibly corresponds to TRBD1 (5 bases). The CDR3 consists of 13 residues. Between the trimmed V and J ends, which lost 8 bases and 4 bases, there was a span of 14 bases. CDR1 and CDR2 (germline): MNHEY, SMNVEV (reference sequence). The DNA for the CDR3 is TGTGCCAGCTCGTTACGACAGTTCACTGAAGCTTTCTTT. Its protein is CASSLRQFTEAFF.

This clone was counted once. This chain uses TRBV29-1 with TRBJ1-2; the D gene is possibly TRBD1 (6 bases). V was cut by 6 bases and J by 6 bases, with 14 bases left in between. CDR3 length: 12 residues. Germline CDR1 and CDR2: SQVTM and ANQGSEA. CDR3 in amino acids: CSVIAGADGYTF. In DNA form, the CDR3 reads TGCAGCGTCATCGCGGGGGCAGATGGCTACACCTTC.

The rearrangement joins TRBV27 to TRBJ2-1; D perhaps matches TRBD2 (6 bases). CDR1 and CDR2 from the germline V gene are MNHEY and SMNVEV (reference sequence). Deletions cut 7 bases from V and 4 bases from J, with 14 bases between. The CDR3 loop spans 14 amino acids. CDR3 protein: CASTPEGPYNEQFF. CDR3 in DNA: TGTGCCAGCACCCCGGAGGGTCCATACAATGAGCAGTTCTTC.

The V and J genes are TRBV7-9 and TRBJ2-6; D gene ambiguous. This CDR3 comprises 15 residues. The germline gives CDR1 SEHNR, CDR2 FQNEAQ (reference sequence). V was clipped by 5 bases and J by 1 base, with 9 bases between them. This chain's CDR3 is CASSATRSGANVLTF. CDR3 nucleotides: TGTGCCAGCAGCGCCACCCGGTCTGGGGCCAACGTCCTGACTTTC.